Listed below are T cell receptor beta chains from one sample, sequenced in a study of PD-1 blockade in classical Hodgkin lymphoma. The table came from immunoSEQ multiplex PCR; TCRdb's copy has only in-frame clones and leaves some out. The table has 15,000 or so clones, roughly 60% seen once. The input for sequencing was peripheral blood mononuclear cells (PBMCs), taken before the second cycle of nivolumab. Source of these receptors: a human donor with classical Hodgkin lymphoma. Each CDR3 is given with its conserved first and last residue. Each record gives: J gene, clone size, D gene, V gene, CDR3 protein, CDR3 DNA. D genes are given only for firm matches. Size values are once, few and many counts, or a class for expanded clones, and some rows have none.

j_gene: TRBJ1-5; abundance: few; d_gene: NA; v_gene: TRBV15; CDR3aa: CATSPGQGRGNQPQHF; CDR3nt: TGTGCCACCAGCCCCGGCCAAGGGCGAGGCAATCAGCCCCAGCATTTT
j_gene: TRBJ2-3; abundance: NA; d_gene: NA; v_gene: TRBV5-1; CDR3aa: CASRALEGIGADTQYF; CDR3nt: TGCGCCAGCAGGGCCCTAGAAGGGATCGGCGCAGATACGCAGTATTTT
j_gene: TRBJ1-1; abundance: NA; d_gene: NA; v_gene: TRBV5-6; CDR3aa: CASSWRLQGNTEAFF; CDR3nt: TGTGCCAGCAGCTGGCGGTTACAGGGGAACACTGAAGCTTTCTTT
j_gene: TRBJ1-2; abundance: once; d_gene: TRBD1; v_gene: TRBV10-3; CDR3aa: CATGDRGYGYTF; CDR3nt: TGTGCCACGGGGGACAGGGGGTATGGCTACACCTTC
j_gene: TRBJ1-1; abundance: NA; d_gene: TRBD1; v_gene: TRBV6-5; CDR3aa: CASSYLQGGNTEAFF; CDR3nt: TGTGCCAGCAGTTACCTACAGGGGGGGAACACTGAAGCTTTCTTT
j_gene: TRBJ2-3; abundance: once; d_gene: NA; v_gene: TRBV6-1; CDR3aa: CASIGGPRGTDTQYF; CDR3nt: TGTGCCAGCATAGGGGGACCCAGAGGGACAGATACGCAGTATTTT
j_gene: TRBJ2-5; abundance: NA; d_gene: TRBD1; v_gene: TRBV7-9; CDR3aa: CASSSRTRTGGGETQYF; CDR3nt: TGTGCCAGCAGCTCCAGAACCCGGACAGGGGGAGGGGAGACCCAGTACTTC
j_gene: TRBJ2-1; abundance: NA; d_gene: NA; v_gene: TRBV18; CDR3aa: CASSPLAAHNEQFF; CDR3nt: TGTGCCAGCTCACCGCTAGCAGCCCACAATGAGCAGTTCTTC
j_gene: TRBJ1-4; abundance: NA; d_gene: NA; v_gene: TRBV5-1; CDR3aa: CASSLTVATNEKLFF; CDR3nt: TGCGCCAGCAGCTTGACAGTTGCAACTAATGAAAAACTGTTTTTT
j_gene: TRBJ1-5; abundance: NA; d_gene: NA; v_gene: TRBV7-9; CDR3aa: CASSHAFNSNQPQHF; CDR3nt: TGCGCCAGCAGCCACGCCTTCAATAGCAATCAGCCCCAGCATTTT
j_gene: TRBJ1-5; abundance: NA; d_gene: NA; v_gene: TRBV29-1; CDR3aa: CSVVWAGNQPQHF; CDR3nt: TGCAGCGTTGTGTGGGCGGGCAATCAGCCCCAGCATTTT
j_gene: TRBJ2-3; abundance: NA; d_gene: NA; v_gene: TRBV9; CDR3aa: CASSVGLASTDTQYF; CDR3nt: TGTGCCAGCAGCGTAGGGCTGGCTAGCACAGATACGCAGTATTTT
j_gene: TRBJ2-2; abundance: medium-sized; d_gene: TRBD2; v_gene: TRBV9; CDR3aa: CASSAVGSGRADTGELFF; CDR3nt: TGTGCCAGCAGCGCCGTAGGTAGCGGGAGGGCCGACACCGGGGAGCTGTTTTTT
j_gene: TRBJ2-7; abundance: NA; d_gene: TRBD1; v_gene: TRBV7-8; CDR3aa: CASSLGTGPYEQYF; CDR3nt: TGTGCCAGCAGCTTAGGGACAGGACCCTACGAGCAGTACTTC
j_gene: TRBJ2-1; abundance: NA; d_gene: NA; v_gene: TRBV5-1; CDR3aa: CASRVTEYNEQFF; CDR3nt: TGCGCCAGCAGGGTCACGGAATACAATGAGCAGTTCTTC
j_gene: TRBJ1-1; abundance: medium-sized; d_gene: NA; v_gene: TRBV29-1; CDR3aa: CSAAPGDSTEAFF; CDR3nt: TGCAGCGCAGCGCCGGGTGACAGCACTGAAGCTTTCTTT
j_gene: TRBJ2-5; abundance: once; d_gene: TRBD2; v_gene: TRBV5-1; CDR3aa: CASSLVLAGGMETQYF; CDR3nt: TGCGCCAGCAGCTTGGTTCTAGCGGGAGGAATGGAGACCCAGTACTTC
j_gene: TRBJ2-2; abundance: NA; d_gene: NA; v_gene: TRBV5-6; CDR3aa: CASSLERWNTGELFF; CDR3nt: TGTGCCAGCAGCTTGGAACGATGGAACACCGGGGAGCTGTTTTTT
j_gene: TRBJ1-6; abundance: NA; d_gene: TRBD1; v_gene: TRBV10-2; CDR3aa: CASSEWDREYSPLHF; CDR3nt: TGCGCCAGCAGTGAATGGGACAGGGAGTATTCACCCCTCCACTTT
j_gene: TRBJ2-3; abundance: NA; d_gene: TRBD2; v_gene: TRBV27; CDR3aa: CASSFVAGGADTQYF; CDR3nt: TGTGCCAGCAGTTTTGTAGCGGGAGGGGCAGATACGCAGTATTTT
j_gene: TRBJ1-4; abundance: NA; d_gene: TRBD1; v_gene: TRBV28; CDR3aa: CASSLFHRGSTPQF; CDR3nt: TGTGCCAGCAGTTTATTTCACAGGGGATCCACTCCCCAGTTT
j_gene: TRBJ1-2; abundance: NA; d_gene: NA; v_gene: TRBV2; CDR3aa: CASSEVVGQGPYGYTF; CDR3nt: TGTGCCAGCAGTGAGGTTGTCGGCCAGGGACCCTATGGCTACACCTTC
j_gene: TRBJ1-4; abundance: NA; d_gene: NA; v_gene: TRBV5-1; CDR3aa: CASRENEKLFF; CDR3nt: TGCGCCAGCAGGGAAAATGAAAAACTGTTTTTT
j_gene: TRBJ2-7; abundance: NA; d_gene: TRBD2; v_gene: TRBV7-9; CDR3aa: CASSSPGLEFHEQYF; CDR3nt: TGTGCCAGCAGTTCGCCGGGACTAGAGTTTCACGAGCAGTACTTC
j_gene: TRBJ1-1; abundance: NA; d_gene: NA; v_gene: TRBV5-4; CDR3aa: CASSSSHLGTANTEAFF; CDR3nt: TGTGCCAGCAGCTCGTCTCATCTTGGGACCGCGAACACTGAAGCTTTCTTT
j_gene: TRBJ1-5; abundance: once; d_gene: TRBD1; v_gene: TRBV27; CDR3aa: CASSRQGASNQPQHF; CDR3nt: TGTGCCAGCAGTCGACAGGGGGCAAGCAATCAGCCCCAGCATTTT
j_gene: TRBJ2-5; abundance: NA; d_gene: NA; v_gene: TRBV11-2; CDR3aa: CASSLAWQSQETQYF; CDR3nt: TGTGCCAGCAGCTTGGCCTGGCAGAGTCAAGAGACCCAGTACTTC
j_gene: TRBJ2-6; abundance: NA; d_gene: NA; v_gene: TRBV5-4; CDR3aa: CASSTPQGGGANVLTF; CDR3nt: TGTGCCAGCAGCACTCCTCAGGGTGGTGGGGCCAACGTCCTGACTTTC
j_gene: TRBJ2-7; abundance: NA; d_gene: NA; v_gene: TRBV19; CDR3aa: CASSTPGSYEQYF; CDR3nt: TGTGCCAGTAGTACACCCGGGAGCTACGAGCAGTACTTC
j_gene: TRBJ2-1; abundance: NA; d_gene: NA; v_gene: TRBV9; CDR3aa: CASSVGVGYNEQFF; CDR3nt: TGTGCCAGCAGCGTAGGTGTAGGATACAATGAGCAGTTCTTC
j_gene: TRBJ1-3; abundance: few; d_gene: NA; v_gene: TRBV6-1; CDR3aa: CASSEPTSGNTIYF; CDR3nt: TGTGCCAGCAGTGAACCGACCTCTGGAAACACCATATATTTT
j_gene: TRBJ2-7; abundance: NA; d_gene: NA; v_gene: TRBV9; CDR3aa: CASSETPTAAYEQYF; CDR3nt: TGTGCCAGCAGCGAGACACCGACAGCGGCCTACGAGCAGTACTTC
j_gene: TRBJ2-3; abundance: NA; d_gene: TRBD2; v_gene: TRBV30; CDR3aa: CAWSVGLAADTQYF; CDR3nt: TGTGCCTGGAGTGTAGGCCTAGCGGCAGATACGCAGTATTTT
j_gene: TRBJ1-3; abundance: medium-sized; d_gene: NA; v_gene: TRBV7-9; CDR3aa: CASSRGPAAGNTIYF; CDR3nt: TGTGCCAGCAGCCGCGGGCCGGCCGCTGGAAACACCATATATTTT
j_gene: TRBJ2-1; abundance: NA; d_gene: NA; v_gene: TRBV5-1; CDR3aa: CASSRSGRAGNNEQFF; CDR3nt: TGCGCCAGCAGCCGGAGCGGACGCGCAGGGAACAATGAGCAGTTCTTC
j_gene: TRBJ1-1; abundance: NA; d_gene: NA; v_gene: TRBV5-4; CDR3aa: CASSFAGTRDTEAFF; CDR3nt: TGTGCCAGCAGCTTCGCCGGGACCCGGGACACTGAAGCTTTCTTT
j_gene: TRBJ2-5; abundance: NA; d_gene: TRBD1; v_gene: TRBV5-1; CDR3aa: CASSVRQGDETQYF; CDR3nt: TGCGCCAGCAGCGTCAGACAGGGTGATGAGACCCAGTACTTC
j_gene: TRBJ1-1; abundance: once; d_gene: NA; v_gene: TRBV19; CDR3aa: CASSKRTHMNTEAFF; CDR3nt: TGTGCCAGTAGTAAACGGACACACATGAACACTGAAGCTTTCTTT
j_gene: TRBJ1-5; abundance: NA; d_gene: NA; v_gene: TRBV30; CDR3aa: CAWSVGGGQPQHF; CDR3nt: TGTGCCTGGAGTGTGGGGGGCGGACAGCCCCAGCATTTT
j_gene: TRBJ1-4; abundance: NA; d_gene: NA; v_gene: TRBV15; CDR3aa: CATRGETTNEKLFF; CDR3nt: TGTGCCACCAGGGGCGAGACAACTAATGAAAAACTGTTTTTT
j_gene: TRBJ2-2; abundance: NA; d_gene: TRBD1; v_gene: TRBV27; CDR3aa: CASSATGATGELFF; CDR3nt: TGTGCCAGCAGTGCGACAGGGGCCACCGGGGAGCTGTTTTTT
j_gene: TRBJ2-1; abundance: NA; d_gene: NA; v_gene: TRBV6-6; CDR3aa: CASLQGNEQFF; CDR3nt: TGTGCCAGCTTACAGGGTAATGAGCAGTTCTTC
j_gene: TRBJ2-7; abundance: few; d_gene: TRBD2; v_gene: TRBV6-5; CDR3aa: CASSSSGRAFYEQYF; CDR3nt: TGTGCCAGCAGCTCTAGCGGGAGGGCCTTCTACGAGCAGTACTTC
j_gene: TRBJ2-7; abundance: few; d_gene: NA; v_gene: TRBV7-9; CDR3aa: CASTPKRAGEQYF; CDR3nt: TGTGCCAGCACCCCTAAGCGGGCGGGCGAGCAGTACTTC
j_gene: TRBJ2-2; abundance: once; d_gene: NA; v_gene: TRBV5-6; CDR3aa: CASSSGTHYTGELFF; CDR3nt: TGTGCCAGCAGCTCCGGGACACACTACACCGGGGAGCTGTTTTTT
j_gene: TRBJ1-5; abundance: NA; d_gene: TRBD1; v_gene: TRBV7-9; CDR3aa: CASSLGLQGQGNQPQHF; CDR3nt: TGTGCCAGCAGCTTAGGGTTACAGGGACAGGGTAACCAGCCCCAGCATTTT